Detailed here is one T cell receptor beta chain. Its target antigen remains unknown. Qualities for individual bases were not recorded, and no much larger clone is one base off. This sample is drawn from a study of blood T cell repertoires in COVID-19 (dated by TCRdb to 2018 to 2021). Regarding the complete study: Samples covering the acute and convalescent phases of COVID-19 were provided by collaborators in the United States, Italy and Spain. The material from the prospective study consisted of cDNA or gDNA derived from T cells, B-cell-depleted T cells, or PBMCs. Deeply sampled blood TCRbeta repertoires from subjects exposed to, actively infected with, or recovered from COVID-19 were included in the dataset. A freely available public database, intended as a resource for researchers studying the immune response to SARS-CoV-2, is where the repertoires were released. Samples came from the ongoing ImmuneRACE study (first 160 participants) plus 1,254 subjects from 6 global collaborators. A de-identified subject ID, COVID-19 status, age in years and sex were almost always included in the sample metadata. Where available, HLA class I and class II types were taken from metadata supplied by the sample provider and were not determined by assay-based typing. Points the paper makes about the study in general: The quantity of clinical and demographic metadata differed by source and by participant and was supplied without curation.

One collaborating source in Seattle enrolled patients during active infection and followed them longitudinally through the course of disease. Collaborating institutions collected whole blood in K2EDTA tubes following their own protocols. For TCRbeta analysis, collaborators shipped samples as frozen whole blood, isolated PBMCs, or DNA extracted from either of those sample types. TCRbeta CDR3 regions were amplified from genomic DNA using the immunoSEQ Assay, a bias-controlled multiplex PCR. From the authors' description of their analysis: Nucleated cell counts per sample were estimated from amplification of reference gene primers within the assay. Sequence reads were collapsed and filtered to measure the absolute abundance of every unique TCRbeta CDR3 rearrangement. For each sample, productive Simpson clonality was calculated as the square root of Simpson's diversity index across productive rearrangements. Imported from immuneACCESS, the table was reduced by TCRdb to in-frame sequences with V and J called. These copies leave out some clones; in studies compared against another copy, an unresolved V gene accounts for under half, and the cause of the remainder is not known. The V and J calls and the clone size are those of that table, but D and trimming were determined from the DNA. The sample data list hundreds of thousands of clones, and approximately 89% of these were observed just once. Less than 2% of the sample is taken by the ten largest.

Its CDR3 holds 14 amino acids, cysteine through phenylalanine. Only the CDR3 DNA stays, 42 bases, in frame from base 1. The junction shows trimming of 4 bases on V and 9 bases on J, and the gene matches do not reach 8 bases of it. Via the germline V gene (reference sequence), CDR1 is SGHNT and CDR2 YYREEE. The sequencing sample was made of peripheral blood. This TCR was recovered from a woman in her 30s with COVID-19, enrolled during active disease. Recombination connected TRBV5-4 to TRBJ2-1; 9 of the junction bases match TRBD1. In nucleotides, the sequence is TGTGCCAGCAGCCCGTCCCGGGACAGGGTTGAGCAGTTCTTC. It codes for CASSPSRDRVEQFF. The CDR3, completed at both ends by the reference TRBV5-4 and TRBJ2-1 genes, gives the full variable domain ETGVTQSPTHLIKTRGQQVTLRCSSQSGHNTVSWYQQALGQGPQFIFQYYREEENGRGNFPPRFSGLQFPNYSSELNVNALELDDSALYLCASSPSRDRVEQFFGPGTRLTVL.